This TCR beta chain was recorded in a study of blood T cell repertoires in COVID-19. Study overall: The study drew acute and convalescent COVID-19 samples from the United States, Italy and Spain.

TCRdb's copy holds only in-frame clones and misses some; the assay was immunoSEQ multiplex PCR. Of roughly 250,000 clones in the sample, just over 90% are singletons; the top ten hold under 3%. Germline V lookup: CDR1 LNHDA, CDR2 SQIVND (reference sequence). V was cut by 4 bases and J by 0 bases, with 24 bases left in between. CDR3 length equals 19 residues. Sequencing used PBMCs or T cells enriched from blood (not recorded which). The sequence was collected from a woman in her forties with acute COVID-19. The gene calls are TRBV19 and TRBJ2-5, with D possibly being TRBD1 (7 bases). The CDR3 sequence: CASSRGAGAGRGNQETQYF. The CDR3 nucleotides read TGTGCCAGTAGTAGGGGGGCCGGTGCGGGCAGGGGGAACCAAGAGACCCAGTACTTC.